Each of the 2 T cell receptor beta chains below was sequenced from the same sample in a study of T cell clusters in autoimmune cytopenias. TRB rearrangements were amplified by touch-down multiplex PCR with mixed TRB-A/B primers. Following a re-call of the multiplex PCR reads, TCRdb has one entry per CDR3 protein and lacks DNA. The ten top clones account for roughly a third, within a sample of under 13,000 distinct CDR3 sequences. TRB was amplified from 250 ng of peripheral blood genomic DNA per sample. These data were also filed under a second study, of T cell repertoires in aging, cancer and after chemotherapy.

Sequencing used peripheral blood. These receptors originate from a human donor in good health.

V is TRBV6-5 and J is TRBJ1-4; checking the TCRdb D call of TRBD1 is not possible without DNA. The CDR3 loop spans 15 amino acids. Germline CDR1 is MNHEY and CDR2 is SVGAGI. CDR3 protein: CASSYRVVLGGKLFF.

The chain employs TRBV27 and TRBJ2-5; there is no DNA to check the TCRdb D call of TRBD1. This CDR3 is built from 14 residues. Germline assignment: CDR1 MNHEY and CDR2 SMNVEV (reference sequence). The CDR3 sequence: CASRTTGGVKTQYF.